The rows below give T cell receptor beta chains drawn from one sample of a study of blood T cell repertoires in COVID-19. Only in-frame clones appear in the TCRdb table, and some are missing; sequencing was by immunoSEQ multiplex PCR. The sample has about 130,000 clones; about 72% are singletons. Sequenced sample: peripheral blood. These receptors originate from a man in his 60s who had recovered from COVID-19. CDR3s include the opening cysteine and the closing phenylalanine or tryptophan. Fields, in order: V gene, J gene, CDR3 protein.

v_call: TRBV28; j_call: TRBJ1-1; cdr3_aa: CASSLGRWGEAFF
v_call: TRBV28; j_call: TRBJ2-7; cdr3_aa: CASSLTQGGYEQYF
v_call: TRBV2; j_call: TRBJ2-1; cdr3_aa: CASRRDYKIGEQFF
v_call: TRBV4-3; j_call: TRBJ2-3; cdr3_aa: CASSQTPDRGQKDTQYF
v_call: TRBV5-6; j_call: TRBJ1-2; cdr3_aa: CASSLGVGYTF
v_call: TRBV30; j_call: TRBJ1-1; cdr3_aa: CAWSLQGPWNTEAFF
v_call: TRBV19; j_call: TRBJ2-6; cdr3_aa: CATGESAGANVLTF
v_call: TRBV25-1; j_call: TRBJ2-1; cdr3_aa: CASPGLALPRQFF
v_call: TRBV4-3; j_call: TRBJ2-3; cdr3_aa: CASGEAGRDTQYF
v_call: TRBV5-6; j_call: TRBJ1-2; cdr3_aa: CASSLYTGYGYTF
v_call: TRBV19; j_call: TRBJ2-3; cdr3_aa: CASSVQTGASTDTQYF
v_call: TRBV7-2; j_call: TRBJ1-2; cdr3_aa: CASSPVPGQGNYGYTF
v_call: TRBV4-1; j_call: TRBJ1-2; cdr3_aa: CASSQVGGRNYGYTF
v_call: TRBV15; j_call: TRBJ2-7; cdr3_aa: CATSAGDYEQYF
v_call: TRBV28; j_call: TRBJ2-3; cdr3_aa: CASRPTGGPKVDTQYF
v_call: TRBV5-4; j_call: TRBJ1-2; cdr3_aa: CASSLGGPTGFGGYTF
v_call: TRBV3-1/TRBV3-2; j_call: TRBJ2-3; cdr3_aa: CASSITGGTDTQYF
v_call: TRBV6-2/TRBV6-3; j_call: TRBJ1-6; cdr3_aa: CASSYTGGSSPLHF
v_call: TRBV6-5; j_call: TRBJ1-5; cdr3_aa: CASSQTGGGNQPQHF
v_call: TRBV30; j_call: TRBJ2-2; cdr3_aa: CAWSYLDSGEGGELFF
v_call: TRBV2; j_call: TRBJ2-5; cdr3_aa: CASRRGVGETQYF
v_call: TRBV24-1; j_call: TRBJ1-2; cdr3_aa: CATSDLTSWGERKLLYGYTF
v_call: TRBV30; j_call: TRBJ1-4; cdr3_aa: CACRSKGQGGRSEKLFF
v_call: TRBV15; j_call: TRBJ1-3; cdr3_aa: CATSRLGQGANGNTIYF
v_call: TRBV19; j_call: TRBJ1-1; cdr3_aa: CASSFPTRNTEAFF
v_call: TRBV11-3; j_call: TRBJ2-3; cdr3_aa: CASSSRGSGRSTDTQYF
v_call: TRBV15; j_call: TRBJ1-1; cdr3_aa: CATSNGQVLTEAFF
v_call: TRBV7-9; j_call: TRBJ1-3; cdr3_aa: CASSWDNTGNTIYF
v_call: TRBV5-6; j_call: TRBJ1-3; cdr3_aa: CASSLGGSGNTIYF
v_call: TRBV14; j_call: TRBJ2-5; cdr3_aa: CASSQDFRGRGETQYF
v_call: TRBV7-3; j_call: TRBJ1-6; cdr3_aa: CASSSGQRNSPLHF
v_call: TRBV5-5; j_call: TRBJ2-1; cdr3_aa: CASSLVASGSVRDEQFF
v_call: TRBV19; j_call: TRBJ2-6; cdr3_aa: CASSISSGANVLTF
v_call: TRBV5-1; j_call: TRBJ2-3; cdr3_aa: CASSSGQGSTDTQYF
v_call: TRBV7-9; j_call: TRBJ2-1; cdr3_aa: CASSLGRDRSSYNEQFF
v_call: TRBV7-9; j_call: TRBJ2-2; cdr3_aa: CASSAQGNTGELFF
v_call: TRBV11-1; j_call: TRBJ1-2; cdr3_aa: CASSQGGSGYTF
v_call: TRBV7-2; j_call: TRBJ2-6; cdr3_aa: CASSLSAGANVLTF
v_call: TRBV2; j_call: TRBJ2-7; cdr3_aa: CASSGGGYEQYF
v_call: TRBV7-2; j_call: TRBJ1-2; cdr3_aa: CASSLNSYGYTF
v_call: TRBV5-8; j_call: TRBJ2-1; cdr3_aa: CAVMAGAHSYNEQFF
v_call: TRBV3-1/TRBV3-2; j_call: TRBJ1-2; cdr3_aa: CASSQDLAQGAGYTF
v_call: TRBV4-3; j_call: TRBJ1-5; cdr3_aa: CASSQDLSQPQHF
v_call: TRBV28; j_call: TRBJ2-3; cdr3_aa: CASKPPSGRSTDTQYF
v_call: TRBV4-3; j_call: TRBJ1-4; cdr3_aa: CASSQAETTNEKLFF
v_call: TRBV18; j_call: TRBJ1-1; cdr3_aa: CASSRNGETEAFF
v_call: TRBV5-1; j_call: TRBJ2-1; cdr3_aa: CASSFRREPYNEQFF
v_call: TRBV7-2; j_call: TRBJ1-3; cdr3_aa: CASSPRTGGADTIYF
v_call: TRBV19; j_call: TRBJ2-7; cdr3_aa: CASSVGLPPYEQYF
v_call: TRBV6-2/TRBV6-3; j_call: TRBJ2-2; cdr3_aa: CASSYSASGIHTGELFF
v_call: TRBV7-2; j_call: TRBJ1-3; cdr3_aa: CASSLSPGSSGNTIYF